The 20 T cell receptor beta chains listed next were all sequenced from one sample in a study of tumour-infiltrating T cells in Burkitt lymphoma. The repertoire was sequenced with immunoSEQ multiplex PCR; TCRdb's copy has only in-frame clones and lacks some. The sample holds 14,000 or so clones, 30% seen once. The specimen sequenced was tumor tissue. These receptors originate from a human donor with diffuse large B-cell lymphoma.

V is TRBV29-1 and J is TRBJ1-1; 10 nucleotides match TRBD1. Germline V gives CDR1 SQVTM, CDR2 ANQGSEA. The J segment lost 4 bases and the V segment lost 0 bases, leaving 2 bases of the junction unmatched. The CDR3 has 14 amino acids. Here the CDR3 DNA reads TGCAGCGTTGAAGAATGGGACAGGGGCACTGAAGCTTTCTTT. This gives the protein CSVEEWDRGTEAFF.

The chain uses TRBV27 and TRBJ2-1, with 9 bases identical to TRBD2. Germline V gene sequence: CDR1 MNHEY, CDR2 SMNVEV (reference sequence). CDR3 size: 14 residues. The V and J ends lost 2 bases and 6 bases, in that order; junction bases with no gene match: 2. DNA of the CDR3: TGTGCCAGCAGTTTAGCGGGAGGGGGCAATGAGCAGTTCTTC. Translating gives CASSLAGGGNEQFF.

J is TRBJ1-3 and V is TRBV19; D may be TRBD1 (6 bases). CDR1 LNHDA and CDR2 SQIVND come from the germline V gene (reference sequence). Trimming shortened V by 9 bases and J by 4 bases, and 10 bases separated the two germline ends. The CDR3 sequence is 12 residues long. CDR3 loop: CASGTPGNTIYF. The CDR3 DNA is TGTGCCAGCGGGACACCCGGAAACACCATATATTTT.

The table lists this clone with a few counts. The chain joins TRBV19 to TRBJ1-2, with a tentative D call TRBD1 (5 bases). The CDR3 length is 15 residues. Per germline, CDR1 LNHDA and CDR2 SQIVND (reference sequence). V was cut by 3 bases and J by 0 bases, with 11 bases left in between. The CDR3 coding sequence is TGTGCCAGTAGTATGATGACAGACGCTAACTATGGCTACACCTTC. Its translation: CASSMMTDANYGYTF.

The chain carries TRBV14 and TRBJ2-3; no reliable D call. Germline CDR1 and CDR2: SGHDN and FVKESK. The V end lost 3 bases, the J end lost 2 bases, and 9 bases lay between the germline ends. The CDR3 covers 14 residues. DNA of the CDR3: TGTGCCAGCAGCCAGTTGGGCCCCACAGATACGCAGTATTTT. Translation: CASSQLGPTDTQYF.

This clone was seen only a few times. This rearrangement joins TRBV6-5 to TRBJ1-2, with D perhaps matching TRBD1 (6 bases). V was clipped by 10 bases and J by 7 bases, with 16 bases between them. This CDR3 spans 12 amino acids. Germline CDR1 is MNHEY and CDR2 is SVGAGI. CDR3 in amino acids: CAIKGRGVGYTF. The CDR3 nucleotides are TGTGCCATCAAGGGCAGGGGCGTTGGCTACACCTTC.

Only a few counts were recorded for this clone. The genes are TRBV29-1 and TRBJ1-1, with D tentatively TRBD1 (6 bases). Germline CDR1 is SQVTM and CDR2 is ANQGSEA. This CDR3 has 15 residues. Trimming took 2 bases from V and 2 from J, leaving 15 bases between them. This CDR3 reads CSVEYELQGNTEAFF. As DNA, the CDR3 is TGCAGCGTTGAATACGAATTACAGGGAAACACTGAAGCTTTCTTT.

CDR3 amino acids: CASSDSGLPQDGYTF. In DNA, the CDR3 is TGCGCCAGCAGTGATTCGGGACTGCCCCAGGATGGCTACACCTTC. The chain joins TRBV10-2 to TRBJ1-2, with a possible D match to TRBD1 (5 bases). The CDR3 length is 15 residues. Trimming removed 3 bases at V and 6 bases at J, with 17 bases between. The germline V gene encodes CDR1 WSHSY and CDR2 SAAADI.

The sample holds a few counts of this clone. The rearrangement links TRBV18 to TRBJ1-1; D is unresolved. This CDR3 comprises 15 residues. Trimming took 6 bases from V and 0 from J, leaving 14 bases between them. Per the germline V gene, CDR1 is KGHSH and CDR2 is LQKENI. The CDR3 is CASSPTTAMNTEAFF. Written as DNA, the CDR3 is TGTGCCAGCTCGCCAACAACAGCCATGAACACTGAAGCTTTCTTT. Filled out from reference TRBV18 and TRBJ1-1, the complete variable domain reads NAGVMQNPRHLVRRRGQEARLRCSPMKGHSHVYWYRQLPEEGLKFMVYLQKENIIDESGMPKERFSAEFPKEGPSILRIQQVVRGDSAAYFCASSPTTAMNTEAFFGQGTRLTVV.

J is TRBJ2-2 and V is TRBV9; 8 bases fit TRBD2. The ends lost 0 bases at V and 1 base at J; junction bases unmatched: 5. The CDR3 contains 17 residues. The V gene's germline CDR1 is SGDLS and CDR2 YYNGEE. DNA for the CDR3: TGTGCCAGCAGCGTAGTCCCAGCGGGGGAGAACACCGGGGAGCTGTTTTTT. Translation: CASSVVPAGENTGELFF.

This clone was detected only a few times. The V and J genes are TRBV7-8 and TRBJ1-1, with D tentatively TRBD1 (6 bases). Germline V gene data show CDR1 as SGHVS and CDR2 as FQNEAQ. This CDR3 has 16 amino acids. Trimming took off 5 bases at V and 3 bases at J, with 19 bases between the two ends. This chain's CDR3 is CASSLPDSGGDTEAFF. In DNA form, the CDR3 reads TGTGCCAGCAGCCTCCCGGACAGCGGGGGAGACACTGAAGCTTTCTTT.

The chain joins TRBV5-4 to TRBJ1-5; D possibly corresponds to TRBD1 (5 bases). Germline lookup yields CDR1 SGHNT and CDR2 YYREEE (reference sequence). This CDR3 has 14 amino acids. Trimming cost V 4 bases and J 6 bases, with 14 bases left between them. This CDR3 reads CASSAWGEAQPQHF. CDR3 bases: TGTGCCAGCAGCGCATGGGGGGAAGCTCAGCCCCAGCATTTT.

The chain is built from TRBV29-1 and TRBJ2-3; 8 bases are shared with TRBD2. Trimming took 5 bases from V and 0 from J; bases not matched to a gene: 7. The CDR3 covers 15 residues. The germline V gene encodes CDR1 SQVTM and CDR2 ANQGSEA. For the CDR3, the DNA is TGCAGCGTTCCCTCACTAGCGGTTAGCACAGATACGCAGTATTTT. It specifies CSVPSLAVSTDTQYF.

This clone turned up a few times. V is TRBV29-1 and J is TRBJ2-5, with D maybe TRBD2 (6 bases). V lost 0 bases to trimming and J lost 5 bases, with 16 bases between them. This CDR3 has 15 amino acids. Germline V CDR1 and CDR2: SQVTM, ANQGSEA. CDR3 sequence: CSVEDRAGMGETQYF. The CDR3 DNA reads TGCAGCGTTGAAGATCGGGCGGGGATGGGGGAGACCCAGTACTTC.

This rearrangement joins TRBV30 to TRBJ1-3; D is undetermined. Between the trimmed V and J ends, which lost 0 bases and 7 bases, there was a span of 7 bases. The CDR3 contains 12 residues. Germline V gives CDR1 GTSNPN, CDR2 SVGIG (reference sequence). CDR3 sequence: CAWSVRTNTIYF. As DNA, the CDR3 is TGTGCCTGGAGTGTACGGACCAACACCATATATTTT.

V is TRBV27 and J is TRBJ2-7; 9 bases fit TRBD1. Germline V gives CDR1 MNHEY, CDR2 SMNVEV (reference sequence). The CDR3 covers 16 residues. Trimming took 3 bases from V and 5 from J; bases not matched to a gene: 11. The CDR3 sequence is CASSFSTGTGIHEQYF. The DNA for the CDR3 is TGTGCCAGCAGTTTCTCAACCGGGACAGGGATCCACGAGCAGTACTTC.

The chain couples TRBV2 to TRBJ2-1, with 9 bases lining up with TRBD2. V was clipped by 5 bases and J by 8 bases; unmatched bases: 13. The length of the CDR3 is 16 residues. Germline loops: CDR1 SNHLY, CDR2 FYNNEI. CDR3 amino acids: CASSPSGGRARYEQFF. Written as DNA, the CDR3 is TGTGCCAGCAGTCCTTCGGGCGGGAGGGCCAGGTATGAGCAGTTCTTC.

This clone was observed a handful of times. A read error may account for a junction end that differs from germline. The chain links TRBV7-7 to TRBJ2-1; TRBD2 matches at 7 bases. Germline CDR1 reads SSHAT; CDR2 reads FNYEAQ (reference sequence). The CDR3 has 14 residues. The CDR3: CASSLDGGSHEQFF. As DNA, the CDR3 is TGTGCTAGCAGCTTAGACGGCGGGAGCCATGAGCAGTTCTTC. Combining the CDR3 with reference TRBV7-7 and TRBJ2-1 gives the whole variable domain GAGVSQSPRYKVTKRGQDVTLRCDPISSHATLYWYQQALGQGPEFLTYFNYEAQPDKSGLPSDRFSAERPEGSISTLTIQRTEQRDSAMYRCASSLDGGSHEQFFGPGTRLTVL.

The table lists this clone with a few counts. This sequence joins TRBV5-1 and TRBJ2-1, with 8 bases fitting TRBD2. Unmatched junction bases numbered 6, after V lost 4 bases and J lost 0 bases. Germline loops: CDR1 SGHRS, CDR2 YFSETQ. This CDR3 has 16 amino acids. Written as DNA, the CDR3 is TGCGCCAGCAGCGCCGACGGGAGGGGCTCCTACAATGAGCAGTTCTTC. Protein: CASSADGRGSYNEQFF.

CDR3 residues: CAWERNEQFF. CDR3 DNA: TGTGCCTGGGAACGGAATGAGCAGTTCTTC. The chain recombines TRBV30 with TRBJ2-1; D is ambiguous. The length of the CDR3 is 10 residues. Trimming removed 5 bases at V and 7 bases at J, with 6 bases between. Per germline, CDR1 GTSNPN and CDR2 SVGIG (reference sequence).